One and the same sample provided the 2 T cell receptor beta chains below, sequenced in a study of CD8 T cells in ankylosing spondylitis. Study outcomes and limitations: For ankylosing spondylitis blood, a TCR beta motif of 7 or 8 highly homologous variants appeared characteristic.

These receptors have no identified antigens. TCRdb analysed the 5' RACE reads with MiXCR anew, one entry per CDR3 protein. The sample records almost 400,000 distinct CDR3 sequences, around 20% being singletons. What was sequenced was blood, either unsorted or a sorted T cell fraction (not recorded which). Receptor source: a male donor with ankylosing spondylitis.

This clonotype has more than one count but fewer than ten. The CDR3 protein is CASSFPGFTYNEQFF. The DNA for the CDR3 is TGTGCCAGCAGTTTCCCCGGGTTTACCTACAATGAGCAGTTCTTC. This chain links TRBV28 with TRBJ2-1; no clear D. V was shortened by 3 bases and J by 2 bases, with 11 bases between the two germline ends. The CDR3 contains 15 residues. Per the germline V gene, CDR1 is MDHEN and CDR2 is SYDVKM.

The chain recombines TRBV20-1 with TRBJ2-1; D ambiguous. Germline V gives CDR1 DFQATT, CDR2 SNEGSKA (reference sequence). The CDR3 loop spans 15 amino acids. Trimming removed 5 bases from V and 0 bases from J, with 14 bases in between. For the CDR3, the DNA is TGCAGTGCTCCCGACCCTCGAAGCTCCTACAATGAGCAGTTCTTC. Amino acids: CSAPDPRSSYNEQFF.